The next 20 T cell receptor beta chains were all read from a single sample in a study of control samples from healthy donors and cancer patients. TCRdb keeps only in-frame clones here, not all; method: immunoSEQ multiplex PCR. The data show some 66,000 clones, with about 82% seen just once and roughly 5.5% held by the top ten. Sequencing was performed on blood. These receptors were collected from a middle-aged man in good health.

This clone has a handful of counts. The chain joins TRBV3-1 (or the pseudogene TRBV3-2) to TRBJ1-1; D gene uncertain. CDR3 length equals 14 residues. Trimming removed 5 bases from V and 1 base from J, with 11 bases in between. CDR1 and CDR2 (germline): LGHDT, YNNKEL (reference sequence). CDR3 coding DNA: TGTGCCAGCAGCTATGCGGGCCGGAACACTGAAGCTTTCTTT. It specifies CASSYAGRNTEAFF.

Notes on this clone: The sample holds other DNA sequences that translate to the same CDR3. V usage is TRBV27 and J usage is TRBJ1-5; tentatively, D is TRBD1 (5 bases). The CDR3 has 14 amino acids. Per germline, CDR1 MNHEY and CDR2 SMNVEV (reference sequence). The ends were cut back, 2 bases at V and 3 bases at J, with 8 bases in the middle. CDR3 loop: CASSLGRVNQPQHF. The CDR3 DNA sequence: TGTGCCAGCAGTTTAGGCAGGGTCAATCAGCCCCAGCATTTT.

The gene calls are TRBV30 and TRBJ1-4; D is unresolved. Trimming removed 1 base at V and 10 bases at J, with 10 bases between. This CDR3 contains 12 residues. Germline V gene data show CDR1 as GTSNPN and CDR2 as SVGIG (reference sequence). The CDR3 sequence is CAWSAQEGKLFF. DNA of the CDR3: TGTGCCTGGAGTGCCCAGGAGGGAAAACTGTTTTTT.

The chain uses TRBV9 and TRBJ2-1; 9 positions agree with TRBD1. With V trimmed by 5 bases and J by 8 bases, 8 bases remained unmatched. Germline assignment: CDR1 SGDLS and CDR2 YYNGEE. The CDR3 totals 14 residues. The CDR3 region is CASRKQGAGDEQFF. CDR3 sequence (DNA): TGTGCCAGCAGAAAACAGGGGGCGGGAGATGAGCAGTTCTTC.

This sequence joins TRBV25-1 and TRBJ2-5; no reliable D call. V gave up 0 bases and J gave up 1 base, with 9 bases separating them. Germline-derived CDR1 and CDR2 are MGHDK and SYGVNS. CDR3 length: 15 amino acids. In DNA form, the CDR3 reads TGTGCCAGCAGTGAATATATTGGCGGCCAAGAGACCCAGTACTTC. Residues: CASSEYIGGQETQYF.

The chain recombines TRBV5-1 with TRBJ2-2; D unresolved. The CDR3 runs 14 residues. The germline V gene has CDR1 SGHRS and CDR2 YFSETQ. Deletions cut 4 bases from V and 2 bases from J, with 9 bases between. CDR3 nucleotide sequence: TGCGCCAGCAGCGTAGCTAGAAACACCGGGGAGCTGTTTTTT. Translation gives CASSVARNTGELFF.

The chain is built from TRBV9 and TRBJ1-1; D not resolved. There are 14 residues in the CDR3. CDR1 is SGDLS and CDR2 is YYNGEE in the germline V gene. V was trimmed by 0 bases and J by 0 bases, leaving 6 bases between them. CDR3 region: CASSVEGLNTEAFF. DNA of the CDR3: TGTGCCAGCAGCGTAGAGGGCCTGAACACTGAAGCTTTCTTT. The whole variable domain, filled in from reference TRBV9 and TRBJ1-1, reads DSGVTQTPKHLITATGQRVTLRCSPRSGDLSVYWYQQSLDQGLQFLIQYYNGEERAKGNILERFSAQQFPDLHSELNLSSLELGDSALYFCASSVEGLNTEAFFGQGTRLTVV.

The chain recombines TRBV6-5 with TRBJ2-7; a weak D match, TRBD2 (7 bases). This CDR3 has 14 residues. The ends were cut back, 6 bases at V and 5 bases at J, with 17 bases in the middle. From germline, CDR1 is MNHEY and CDR2 SVGAGI. This CDR3 is CASRGGPNWDEQYF. The CDR3 coding sequence is TGTGCCAGCAGGGGGGGGCCCAATTGGGACGAGCAGTACTTC.

The CDR3 is CASSLVGDLNTEAFF. The CDR3 DNA follows: TGTGCCAGCAGCTTGGTCGGGGACCTGAACACTGAAGCTTTCTTT. This chain connects TRBV5-5 to TRBJ1-1, with D possibly TRBD1 on 5 matching bases. V lost 0 bases to trimming and J lost 0 bases, with 9 bases between them. Germline lookup yields CDR1 SGHKS and CDR2 YYEKEE (reference sequence). This CDR3 contains 15 residues. Supplemented by reference TRBV5-5 and TRBJ1-1, the full variable domain reads DAGVTQSPTHLIKTRGQQVTLRCSPISGHKSVSWYQQVLGQGPQFIFQYYEKEERGRGNFPDRFSARQFPNYSSELNVNALLLGDSALYLCASSLVGDLNTEAFFGQGTRLTVV.

The CDR3 spells CASRQLRRGAQNEQFF. The DNA for the CDR3 is TGTGCCAGCAGGCAATTAAGGCGGGGGGCCCAGAATGAGCAGTTCTTC. The J gene is TRBJ2-1, the V gene TRBV7-8; 8 nucleotides align to TRBD2. Germline values: CDR1 SGHVS, CDR2 FQNEAQ. With V trimmed by 6 bases and J by 7 bases, 14 bases remained unmatched. The CDR3 is 16 amino acids.

The chain uses TRBV4-3 and TRBJ1-6, with D unclear. Germline CDR1 LGHNA, CDR2 YSLEER. The CDR3 has 22 amino acids. V dropped 0 bases and J dropped 0 bases, with 24 bases sitting between them. This CDR3 is CASSQEPKGRSSWSSYNSPLHF. The CDR3 DNA follows: TGCGCCAGCAGCCAAGAGCCCAAAGGCCGTTCCTCCTGGAGCTCCTATAATTCACCCCTCCACTTT.

The chain has TRBV7-3 and TRBJ2-1; D is uncertain. Germline CDR1 reads SGHTA; CDR2 reads FQGTGA. The CDR3 totals 12 residues. Trimming left V 5 bases short and J 8 bases short, with 10 bases between. For the CDR3, the DNA is TGTGCCAGCAGCCAAACCAGTGATGAGCAGTTCTTC. It yields the protein CASSQTSDEQFF.

The chain employs TRBV5-8 and TRBJ2-7, with a tentative D call TRBD2 (5 bases). CDR3 length: 14 residues. The V end was cut by 1 base, the J end by 2 bases, with 10 bases between. CDR1 and CDR2 from the germline V gene are SGHTS and YDEGEE. CDR3 sequence: CASSLLWGAYEQYF. CDR3 coding DNA: TGTGCCAGCAGCTTGCTATGGGGAGCCTACGAGCAGTACTTC. The full variable domain, with the rest looked up from reference TRBV5-8 and TRBJ2-7, is EAGVTQSPTHLIKTRGQQATLRCSPISGHTSVYWYQQALGLGLQFLLWYDEGEERNRGNFPPRFSGRQFPNYSSELNVNALELEDSALYLCASSLLWGAYEQYFGPGTRLTVT.

The genes are TRBV18 and TRBJ1-6; D unclear. Trimming shortened V by 3 bases and J by 0 bases, and 9 bases separated the two germline ends. Per germline, CDR1 KGHSH and CDR2 LQKENI. The CDR3 has 16 amino acids. CDR3 loop: CASSPGTSSYNSPLHF. As DNA, the CDR3 is TGTGCCAGCTCACCTGGAACTAGCTCCTATAATTCACCCCTCCACTTT.

The V and J genes are TRBV5-8 and TRBJ1-5; the match to TRBD1 covers 7 bases. J lost 0 bases, V lost 0 bases, and 6 bases had no gene match. The CDR3 spans 17 residues. CDR1 SGHTS and CDR2 YDEGEE come from the germline V gene. The CDR3 sequence is CASSLARDSYSNQPQHF. CDR3 bases: TGTGCCAGCAGCTTGGCCCGGGACAGCTATAGCAATCAGCCCCAGCATTTT.

The chain couples TRBV7-7 to TRBJ2-1; either TRBD1 or TRBD2 may supply D (5 bases each). The V end was cut by 4 bases, the J end by 12 bases, with 19 bases between. This CDR3 is built from 14 residues. The V gene's germline CDR1 is SSHAT and CDR2 FNYEAQ (reference sequence). In nucleotides, the CDR3 is TGTGCCAGCAGCTCATCGTTGGGGACGGCCAGGCAGTTCTTC. Residues: CASSSSLGTARQFF.

The count of this clone is one. The genes are TRBV2 and TRBJ2-5; 9 nucleotides agree with TRBD1. The CDR3 runs to 15 residues. Trimming at V came to 5 bases and at J to 4 bases, leaving 8 bases not matched to a gene. CDR1 and CDR2 from the germline V gene are SNHLY and FYNNEI. The CDR3 DNA reads TGTGCCAGCAGTAACAGACAGGGGGTAGCAGAGACCCAGTACTTC. Amino acid sequence: CASSNRQGVAETQYF.

The rearrangement joins TRBV3-1 (or the pseudogene TRBV3-2) to TRBJ1-6; D not resolved. V lost 7 bases to trimming and J lost 9 bases, with 16 bases between them. This CDR3 contains 14 residues. Germline V lookup: CDR1 LGHDT, CDR2 YNNKEL (reference sequence). CDR3 sequence (DNA): TGTGCCAGCAACGACGCGGCCGCTAGTTCACCCCTCCACTTT. Translated: CASNDAAASSPLHF.

The V and J genes are TRBV7-2 and TRBJ2-2; D gene uncertain. Germline V gene lookup returns CDR1 SGHTA and CDR2 FQGNSA. V was pared by 2 bases and J by 0 bases, with 4 bases between. This CDR3 has 14 residues. In nucleotides, the CDR3 is TGTGCCAGCAGCTTACATCCGAACACCGGGGAGCTGTTTTTT. The encoded protein is CASSLHPNTGELFF.

This clone occurred once. This sequence joins TRBV9 and TRBJ1-2; TRBD1 might be the D (6 bases). CDR3 size: 15 residues. V was trimmed by 3 bases and J by 0 bases, leaving 12 bases between them. The germline V gene has CDR1 SGDLS and CDR2 YYNGEE. DNA of the CDR3: TGTGCCAGCAGCGGATACAGGGCGTCTAACTATGGCTACACCTTC. It is translated as CASSGYRASNYGYTF.